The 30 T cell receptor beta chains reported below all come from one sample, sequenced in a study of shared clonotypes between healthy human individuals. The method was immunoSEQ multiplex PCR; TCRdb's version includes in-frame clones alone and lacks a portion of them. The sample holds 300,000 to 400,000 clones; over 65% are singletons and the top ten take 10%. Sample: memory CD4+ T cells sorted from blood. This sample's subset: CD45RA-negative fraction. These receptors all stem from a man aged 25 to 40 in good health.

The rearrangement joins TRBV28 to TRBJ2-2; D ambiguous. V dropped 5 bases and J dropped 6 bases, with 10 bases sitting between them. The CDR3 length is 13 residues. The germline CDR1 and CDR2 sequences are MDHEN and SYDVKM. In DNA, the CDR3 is TGTGCCAGCAGTCCGGCCGTGGCCGGGGAGCTGTTTTTT. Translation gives CASSPAVAGELFF.

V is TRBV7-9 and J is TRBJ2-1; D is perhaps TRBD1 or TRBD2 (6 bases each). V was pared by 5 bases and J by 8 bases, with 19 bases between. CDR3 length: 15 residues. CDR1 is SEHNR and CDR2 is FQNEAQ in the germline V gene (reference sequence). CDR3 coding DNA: TGTGCCAGCAGCCTAGGGGGGCCAGGAGGCGATGAGCAGTTCTTC. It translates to CASSLGGPGGDEQFF.

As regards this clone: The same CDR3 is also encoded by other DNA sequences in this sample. The CDR3 nucleotides are TGTGCCAGCAGTTTACGGGAAATCACAGATACGCAGTATTTT. It yields the protein CASSLREITDTQYF. The chain joins TRBV27 to TRBJ2-3, with TRBD2 as a possible D gene (5 bases). Per the germline V gene, CDR1 is MNHEY and CDR2 is SMNVEV (reference sequence). This CDR3 contains 14 residues. Trimming shortened V by 2 bases and J by 2 bases, and 8 bases separated the two germline ends.

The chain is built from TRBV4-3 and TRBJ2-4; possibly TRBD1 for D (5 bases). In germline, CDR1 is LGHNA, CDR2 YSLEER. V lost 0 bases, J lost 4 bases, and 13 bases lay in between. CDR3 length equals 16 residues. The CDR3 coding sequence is TGCGCCAGCAGCCAAGACAGGGTTTTGACGAAAAACATTCAGTACTTC. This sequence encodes CASSQDRVLTKNIQYF.

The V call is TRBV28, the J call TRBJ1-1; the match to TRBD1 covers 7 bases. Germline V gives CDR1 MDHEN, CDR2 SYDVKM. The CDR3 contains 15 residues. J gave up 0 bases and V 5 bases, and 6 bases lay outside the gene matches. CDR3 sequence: CASSLLGTVNTEAFF. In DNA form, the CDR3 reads TGTGCCAGCAGTCTCCTGGGGACAGTGAACACTGAAGCTTTCTTT.

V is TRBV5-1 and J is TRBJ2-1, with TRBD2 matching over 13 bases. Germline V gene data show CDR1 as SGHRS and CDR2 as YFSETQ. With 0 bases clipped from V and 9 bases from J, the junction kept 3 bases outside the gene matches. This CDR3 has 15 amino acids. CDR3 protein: CASSLGGLAGVEQFF. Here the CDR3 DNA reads TGCGCCAGCAGCTTGGGCGGACTAGCGGGAGTTGAGCAGTTCTTC. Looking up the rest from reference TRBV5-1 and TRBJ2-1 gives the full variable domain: KAGVTQTPRYLIKTRGQQVTLSCSPISGHRSVSWYQQTPGQGLQFLFEYFSETQRNKGNFPGRFSGRQFSNSRSEMNVSTLELGDSALYLCASSLGGLAGVEQFFGPGTRLTVL.

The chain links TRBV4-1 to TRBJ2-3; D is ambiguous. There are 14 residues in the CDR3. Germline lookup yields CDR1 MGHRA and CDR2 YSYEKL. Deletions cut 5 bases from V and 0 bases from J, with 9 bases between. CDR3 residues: CASSSYTSTDTQYF. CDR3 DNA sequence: TGCGCCAGCAGCTCGTATACTAGCACAGATACGCAGTATTTT.

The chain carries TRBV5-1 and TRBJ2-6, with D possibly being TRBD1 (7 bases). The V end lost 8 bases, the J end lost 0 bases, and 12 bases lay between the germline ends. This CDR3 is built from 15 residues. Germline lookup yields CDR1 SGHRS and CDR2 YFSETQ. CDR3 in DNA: TGCGCCAGTCTCCAGGGGGGCTCTGGGGCCAACGTCCTGACTTTC. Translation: CASLQGGSGANVLTF. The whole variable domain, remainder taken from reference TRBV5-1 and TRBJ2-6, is KAGVTQTPRYLIKTRGQQVTLSCSPISGHRSVSWYQQTPGQGLQFLFEYFSETQRNKGNFPGRFSGRQFSNSRSEMNVSTLELGDSALYLCASLQGGSGANVLTFGAGSRLTVL.

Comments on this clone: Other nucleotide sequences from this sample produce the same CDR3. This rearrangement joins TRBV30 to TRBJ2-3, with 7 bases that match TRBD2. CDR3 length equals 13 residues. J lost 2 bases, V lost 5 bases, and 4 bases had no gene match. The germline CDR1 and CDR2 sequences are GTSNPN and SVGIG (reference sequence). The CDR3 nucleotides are TGTGCCTGGTCTAGCGGATCCACAGATACGCAGTATTTT. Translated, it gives CAWSSGSTDTQYF. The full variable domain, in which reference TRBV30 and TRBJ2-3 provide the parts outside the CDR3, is SQTIHQWPATLVQPVGSPLSLECTVEGTSNPNLYWYRQAAGRGLQLLFYSVGIGQISSEVPQNLSASRPQDRQFILSSKKLLLSDSGFYLCAWSSGSTDTQYFGPGTRLTVL.

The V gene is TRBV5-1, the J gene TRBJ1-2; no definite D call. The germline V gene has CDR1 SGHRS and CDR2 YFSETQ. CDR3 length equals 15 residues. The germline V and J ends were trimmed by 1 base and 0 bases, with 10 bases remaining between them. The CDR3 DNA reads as TGCGCCAGCAGCTTGAGCCCCTCTGCTAACTATGGCTACACCTTC. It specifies CASSLSPSANYGYTF.

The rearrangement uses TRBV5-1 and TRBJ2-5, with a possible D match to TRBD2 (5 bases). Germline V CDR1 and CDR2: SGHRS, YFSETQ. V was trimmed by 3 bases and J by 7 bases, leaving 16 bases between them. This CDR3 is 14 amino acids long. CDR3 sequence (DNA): TGCGCCAGCAGCTCCACGGACGGCGGAGGGACCCAGTACTTC. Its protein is CASSSTDGGGTQYF.

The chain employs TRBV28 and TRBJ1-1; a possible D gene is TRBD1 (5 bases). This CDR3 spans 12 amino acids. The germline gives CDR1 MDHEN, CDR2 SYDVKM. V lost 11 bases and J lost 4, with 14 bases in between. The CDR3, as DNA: TGTGCCGGGGGGAGGGGCGGCACTGAAGCTTTCTTT. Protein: CAGGRGGTEAFF.

The CDR3 bases are TGTGCCAGCAGTTTGCGGGACGTCCCCTACAATGAGCAGTTCTTC. It is translated as CASSLRDVPYNEQFF. The chain recombines TRBV27 with TRBJ2-1; D possibly corresponds to TRBD2 (6 bases). This CDR3 spans 15 amino acids. Per the germline V gene, CDR1 is MNHEY and CDR2 is SMNVEV (reference sequence). V lost 3 bases and J 2 bases, leaving 11 bases between the germline ends.

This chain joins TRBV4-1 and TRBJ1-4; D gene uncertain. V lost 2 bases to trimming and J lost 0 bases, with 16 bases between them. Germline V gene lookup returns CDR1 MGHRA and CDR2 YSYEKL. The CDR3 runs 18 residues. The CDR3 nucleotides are TGCGCCAGCAGCCAACTGACGGATGGATATGCAACTAATGAAAAACTGTTTTTT. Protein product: CASSQLTDGYATNEKLFF.

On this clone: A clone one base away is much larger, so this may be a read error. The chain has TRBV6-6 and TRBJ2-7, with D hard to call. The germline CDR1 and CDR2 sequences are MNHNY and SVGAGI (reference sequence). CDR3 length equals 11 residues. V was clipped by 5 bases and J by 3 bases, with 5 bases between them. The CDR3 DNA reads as TGTGCCAGCAGTCGTTACTACGAGCAGTACTTC. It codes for CASSRYYEQYF.

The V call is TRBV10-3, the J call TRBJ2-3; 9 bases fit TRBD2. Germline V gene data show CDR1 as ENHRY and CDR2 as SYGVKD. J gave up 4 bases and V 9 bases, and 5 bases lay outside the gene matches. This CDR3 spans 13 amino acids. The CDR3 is CAIGTSPADTQYF. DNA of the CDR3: TGTGCCATTGGGACTAGCCCCGCAGATACGCAGTATTTT.

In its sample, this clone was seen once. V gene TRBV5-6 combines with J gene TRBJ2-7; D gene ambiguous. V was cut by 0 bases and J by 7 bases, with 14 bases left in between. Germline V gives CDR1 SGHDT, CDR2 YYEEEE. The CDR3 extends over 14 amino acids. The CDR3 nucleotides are TGTGCCAGCAGCTTGGTTGGCAGGCCCCTGGAGCAGTACTTC. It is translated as CASSLVGRPLEQYF.

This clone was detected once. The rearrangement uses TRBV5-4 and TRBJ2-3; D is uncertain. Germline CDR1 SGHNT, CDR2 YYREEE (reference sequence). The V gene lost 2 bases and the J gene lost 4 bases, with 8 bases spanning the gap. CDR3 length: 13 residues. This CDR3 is CASSFPPADTQYF. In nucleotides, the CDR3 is TGTGCCAGCAGCTTCCCTCCAGCAGATACGCAGTATTTT.

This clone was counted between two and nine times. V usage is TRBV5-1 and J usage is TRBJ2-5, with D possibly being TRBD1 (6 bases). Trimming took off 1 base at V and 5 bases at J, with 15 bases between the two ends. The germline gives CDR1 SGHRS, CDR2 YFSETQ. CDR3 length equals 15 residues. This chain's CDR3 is CASSLFRGSGETQYF. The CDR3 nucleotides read TGCGCCAGCAGCTTGTTTAGGGGGTCGGGGGAGACCCAGTACTTC.

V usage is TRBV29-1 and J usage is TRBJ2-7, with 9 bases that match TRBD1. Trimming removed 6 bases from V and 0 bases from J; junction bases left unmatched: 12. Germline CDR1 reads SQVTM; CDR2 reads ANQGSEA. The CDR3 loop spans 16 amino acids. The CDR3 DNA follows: TGCAGCGTCCGGCTCTGGACAGGGGTCGGCTCCTACGAGCAGTACTTC. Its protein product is CSVRLWTGVGSYEQYF.

The CDR3 here is CASSLPSSYEQYF. CDR3 nucleotides: TGCGCCAGCAGCTTACCGAGCTCCTACGAGCAGTACTTC. The chain employs TRBV5-1 and TRBJ2-7; no reliable D call. The CDR3 consists of 13 residues. CDR1 SGHRS and CDR2 YFSETQ come from the germline V gene. The V end lost 2 bases, the J end lost 0 bases, and 6 bases lay between the germline ends.

CDR3 residues: CASSSTGLAGVGTQYF. The DNA for the CDR3 is TGTGCCAGCAGCTCGACTGGACTAGCGGGAGTGGGTACGCAGTATTTT. The chain joins TRBV7-8 to TRBJ2-3; 13 nucleotides agree with TRBD2. The length of the CDR3 is 16 residues. Trimming took 4 bases from V and 8 from J; bases not matched to a gene: 9. Germline lookup yields CDR1 SGHVS and CDR2 FQNEAQ.

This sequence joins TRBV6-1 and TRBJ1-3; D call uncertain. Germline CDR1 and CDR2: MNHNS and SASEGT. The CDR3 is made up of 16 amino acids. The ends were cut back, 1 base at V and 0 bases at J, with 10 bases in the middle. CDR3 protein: CASSEGPPPSGNTIYF. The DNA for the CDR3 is TGTGCCAGCAGTGAAGGGCCCCCTCCCTCTGGAAACACCATATATTTT.

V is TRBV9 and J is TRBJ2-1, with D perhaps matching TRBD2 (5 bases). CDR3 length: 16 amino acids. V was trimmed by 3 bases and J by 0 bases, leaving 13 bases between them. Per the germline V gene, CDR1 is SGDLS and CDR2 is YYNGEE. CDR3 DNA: TGTGCCAGCAGCGCCTCGTGGAGCGGCTCCTACAATGAGCAGTTCTTC. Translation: CASSASWSGSYNEQFF. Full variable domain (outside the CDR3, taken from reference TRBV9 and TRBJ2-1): DSGVTQTPKHLITATGQRVTLRCSPRSGDLSVYWYQQSLDQGLQFLIQYYNGEERAKGNILERFSAQQFPDLHSELNLSSLELGDSALYFCASSASWSGSYNEQFFGPGTRLTVL.

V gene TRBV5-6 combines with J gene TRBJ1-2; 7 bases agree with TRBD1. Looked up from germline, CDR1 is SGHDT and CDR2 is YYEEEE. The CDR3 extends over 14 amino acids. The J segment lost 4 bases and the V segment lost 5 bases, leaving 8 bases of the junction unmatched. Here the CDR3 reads CASRGIGTVYGYTF. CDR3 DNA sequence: TGTGCCAGCAGGGGGATCGGGACAGTCTATGGCTACACCTTC.

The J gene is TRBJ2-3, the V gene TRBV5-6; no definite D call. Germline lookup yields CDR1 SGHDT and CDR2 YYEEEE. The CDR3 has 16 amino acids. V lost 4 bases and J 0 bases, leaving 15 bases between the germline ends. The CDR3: CASSPLQVASTDTQYF. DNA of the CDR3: TGTGCCAGCAGCCCCCTCCAGGTGGCGAGCACAGATACGCAGTATTTT.

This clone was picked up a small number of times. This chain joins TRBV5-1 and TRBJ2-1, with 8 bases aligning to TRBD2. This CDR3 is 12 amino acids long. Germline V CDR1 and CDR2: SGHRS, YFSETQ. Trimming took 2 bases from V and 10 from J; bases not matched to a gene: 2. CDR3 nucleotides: TGCGCCAGCAGCTTTAGCGGGGAAGAGCAGTTCTTC. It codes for CASSFSGEEQFF.

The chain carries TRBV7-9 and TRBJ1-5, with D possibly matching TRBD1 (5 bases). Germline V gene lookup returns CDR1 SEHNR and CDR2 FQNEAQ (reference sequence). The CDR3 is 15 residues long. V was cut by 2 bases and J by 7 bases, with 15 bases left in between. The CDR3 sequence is CASSLNSGTTQPQHF. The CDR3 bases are TGTGCCAGCAGCTTAAATTCGGGGACGACACAGCCCCAGCATTTT.

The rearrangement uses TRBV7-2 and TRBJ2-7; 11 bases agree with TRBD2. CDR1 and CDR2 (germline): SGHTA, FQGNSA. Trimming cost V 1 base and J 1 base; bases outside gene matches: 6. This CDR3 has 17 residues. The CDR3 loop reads CASSLGLAGRISYEQYF. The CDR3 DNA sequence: TGTGCCAGCAGCTTAGGACTAGCGGGACGGATTTCCTACGAGCAGTACTTC.

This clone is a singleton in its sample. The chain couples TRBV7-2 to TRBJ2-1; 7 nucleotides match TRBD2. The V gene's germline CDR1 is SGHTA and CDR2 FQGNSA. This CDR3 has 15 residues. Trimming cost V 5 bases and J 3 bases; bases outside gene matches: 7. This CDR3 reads CASSQEWGGYNEQFF. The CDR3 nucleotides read TGTGCCAGCAGCCAAGAGTGGGGGGGCTACAATGAGCAGTTCTTC.